Presented here are 10 T cell receptor beta chains from one specimen sequenced in a study of CD4 T cells in relation to SARS-CoV-2 and coronaviruses. Before the COVID-19 pandemic, during about 2011-2019, CD4+ T cells were taken from unexposed donors. This table comes from immunoSEQ multiplex PCR, and its TCRdb copy is limited to in-frame clones, with some not included. The sample has nearly 70,000 clones; 80% to 95% are singletons. Sequenced input: naive CD4+ T cells from PBMCs. The sample's subset: naive CD4+ T cells isolated by negative enrichment. Receptor source: a human donor in good health.

V and J are TRBV29-1 and TRBJ1-4, with 8 positions matching TRBD1. From germline, CDR1 is SQVTM and CDR2 ANQGSEA. V lost 7 bases to trimming and J lost 5 bases; unmatched junction nucleotides: 9. The CDR3 covers 14 residues. This CDR3 reads CSAAQGAANEKLFF. Here the CDR3 DNA reads TGCAGCGCCGCCCAGGGGGCCGCAAATGAAAAACTGTTTTTT.

The genes are TRBV28 and TRBJ1-5, with 9 bases aligning to TRBD1. Germline CDR1 MDHEN, CDR2 SYDVKM. The CDR3 covers 16 residues. The V gene end was trimmed by 8 bases and the J gene end by 2 bases; junction bases not matched to a gene: 10. The CDR3, as DNA: TGTGCCAGCGGGGGACGCAGGACAGGGGGCAATCAGCCCCAGCATTTT. As protein: CASGGRRTGGNQPQHF. The whole variable domain, filled in from reference TRBV28 and TRBJ1-5, reads DVKVTQSSRYLVKRTGEKVFLECVQDMDHENMFWYRQDPGLGLRLIYFSYDVKMKEKGDIPEGYSVSREKKERFSLILESASTNQTSMYLCASGGRRTGGNQPQHFGDGTRLSIL.

This rearrangement joins TRBV4-2 to TRBJ2-2; 14 bases agree with TRBD2. Looked up from germline, CDR1 is LGHNA and CDR2 is YNFKEQ. V shed 5 bases, J shed 1 base, and the junction held 6 bases outside the gene matches. The CDR3 extends over 18 amino acids. The CDR3 spells CASSSGLAGVLNTGELFF. Here the CDR3 DNA reads TGTGCCAGCAGCTCGGGACTAGCGGGAGTATTGAACACCGGGGAGCTGTTTTTT.

This chain connects TRBV30 to TRBJ1-5; TRBD1 might be the D (6 bases). Per germline, CDR1 GTSNPN and CDR2 SVGIG (reference sequence). The CDR3 is made up of 13 amino acids. V lost 1 base, J lost 9 bases, and 13 bases lay in between. Here the CDR3 DNA reads TGTGCCTGGAGTGACAGGGTTCCGCGGCCCCAGCATTTT. Translated: CAWSDRVPRPQHF.

V usage is TRBV19 and J usage is TRBJ2-4, with D perhaps TRBD1 (6 bases). CDR3 length: 13 amino acids. V lost 3 bases, J lost 6 bases, and 9 bases lay in between. Germline values: CDR1 LNHDA, CDR2 SQIVND (reference sequence). DNA for the CDR3: TGTGCCAGTAGTATCCAGGACAGAAACATTCAGTACTTC. Translated, it gives CASSIQDRNIQYF.

The chain employs TRBV5-6 and TRBJ2-7; no reliable D call. CDR1 SGHDT and CDR2 YYEEEE come from the germline V gene. V was trimmed by 5 bases and J by 3 bases, leaving 15 bases between them. This CDR3 has 14 amino acids. The CDR3 nucleotides are TGTGCCAGCAGTGATTCTCCGGATCGCTACGAGCAGTACTTC. It translates to CASSDSPDRYEQYF.

This rearrangement joins TRBV3-1 (or the pseudogene TRBV3-2) to TRBJ2-1, with D unclear. The CDR3 is made up of 13 amino acids. Per germline, CDR1 LGHDT and CDR2 YNNKEL (reference sequence). Trimming shortened V by 4 bases and J by 2 bases, and 6 bases separated the two germline ends. This chain's CDR3 is CASSPFPYNEQFF. CDR3 DNA: TGTGCCAGCAGCCCCTTTCCCTACAATGAGCAGTTCTTC.

The chain joins TRBV18 to TRBJ2-7, with D possibly TRBD1 on 5 matching bases. Germline values: CDR1 KGHSH, CDR2 LQKENI. V lost 3 bases and J 6 bases, leaving 18 bases between the germline ends. The CDR3 has 15 residues. CDR3 amino acids: CASSPVRVARSEQYF. CDR3 bases: TGTGCCAGCTCACCGGTCAGGGTTGCGCGTTCCGAGCAGTACTTC.

This sequence joins TRBV5-1 and TRBJ1-5; 11 nucleotides agree with TRBD1. The CDR3 runs to 15 residues. V shed 0 bases and J 6 bases; nucleotides not matched to a gene: 2. The germline V gene encodes CDR1 SGHRS and CDR2 YFSETQ. This CDR3 reads CASSLGTGGGQPQHF. Written as DNA, the CDR3 is TGCGCCAGCAGCTTGGGGACAGGGGGCGGTCAGCCCCAGCATTTT.

The chain joins TRBV18 to TRBJ2-3; D possibly corresponds to TRBD1 (5 bases). Germline assignment: CDR1 KGHSH and CDR2 LQKENI. This CDR3 has 14 residues. Trimming cost V 5 bases and J 0 bases, with 9 bases left between them. In DNA, the CDR3 is TGTGCCAGCTCATCACAGGACAGCACAGATACGCAGTATTTT. It yields the protein CASSSQDSTDTQYF.